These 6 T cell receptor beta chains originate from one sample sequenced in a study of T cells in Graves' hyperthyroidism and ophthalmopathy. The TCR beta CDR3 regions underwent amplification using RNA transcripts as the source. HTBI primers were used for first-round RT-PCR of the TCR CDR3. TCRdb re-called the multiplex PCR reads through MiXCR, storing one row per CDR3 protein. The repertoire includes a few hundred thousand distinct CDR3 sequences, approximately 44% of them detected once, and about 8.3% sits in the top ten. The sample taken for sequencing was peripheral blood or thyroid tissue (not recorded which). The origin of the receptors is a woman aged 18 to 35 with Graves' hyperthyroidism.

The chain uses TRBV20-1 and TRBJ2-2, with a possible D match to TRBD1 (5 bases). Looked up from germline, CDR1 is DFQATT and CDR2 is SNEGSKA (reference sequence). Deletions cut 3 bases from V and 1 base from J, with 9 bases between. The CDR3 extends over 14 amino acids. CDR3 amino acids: CSASVGQNTGELFF. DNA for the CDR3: TGCAGTGCTAGCGTTGGACAGAACACCGGGGAGCTGTTTTTT.

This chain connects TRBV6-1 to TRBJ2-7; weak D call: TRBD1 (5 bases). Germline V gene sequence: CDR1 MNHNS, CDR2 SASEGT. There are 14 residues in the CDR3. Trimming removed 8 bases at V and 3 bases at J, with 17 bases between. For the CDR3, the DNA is TGTGCCAGCCGCAGCTTGGGGCAGGACTACGAGCAGTACTTC. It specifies CASRSLGQDYEQYF.

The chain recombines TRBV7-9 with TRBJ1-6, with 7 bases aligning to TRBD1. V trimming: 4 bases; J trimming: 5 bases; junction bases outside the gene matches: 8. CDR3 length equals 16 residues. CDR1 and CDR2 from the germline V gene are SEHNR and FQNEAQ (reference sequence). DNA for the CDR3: TGTGCCAGCAGCTACTCGCAGGGGGACCATAATTCACCCCTCCACTTT. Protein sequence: CASSYSQGDHNSPLHF.

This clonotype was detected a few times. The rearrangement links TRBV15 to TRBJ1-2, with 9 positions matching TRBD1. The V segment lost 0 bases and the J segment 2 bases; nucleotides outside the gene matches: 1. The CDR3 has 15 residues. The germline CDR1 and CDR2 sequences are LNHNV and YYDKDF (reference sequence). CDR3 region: CATSRDGTGNYGYTF. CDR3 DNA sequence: TGTGCCACCAGCAGAGATGGGACAGGGAACTATGGCTACACCTTC.

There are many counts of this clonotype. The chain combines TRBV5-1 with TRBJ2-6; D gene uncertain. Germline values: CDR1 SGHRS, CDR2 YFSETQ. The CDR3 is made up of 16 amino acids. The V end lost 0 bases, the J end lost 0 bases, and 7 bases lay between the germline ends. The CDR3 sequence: CASSLGGVSGANVLTF. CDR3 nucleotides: TGCGCCAGCAGCTTGGGAGGAGTCTCTGGGGCCAACGTCCTGACTTTC.

The CDR3 protein is CASSQVGDFSNTGELFF. CDR3 sequence (DNA): TGTGCCAGCAGCCAAGTGGGGGACTTCTCGAACACCGGGGAGCTGTTTTTT. This chain links TRBV7-2 with TRBJ2-2, with D perhaps TRBD2 (6 bases). Germline CDR1 SGHTA, CDR2 FQGNSA. The CDR3 is made up of 17 amino acids. V dropped 5 bases and J dropped 0 bases, with 16 bases sitting between them.